Listed below are T cell receptor beta chains from one sample, sequenced in a study of blood T cell repertoires in COVID-19. Repertoires were generated with immunoSEQ multiplex PCR, while TCRdb's copy carries only in-frame clones and drops some. The data hold about 170,000 clones, with about 88% observed a single time. The specimen sequenced was PBMCs or T cells enriched from blood (not recorded which). These receptors were obtained from a woman under 30 who had recovered from COVID-19. Both conserved end residues are part of each CDR3.

TRBJ2-3,TRBV27,CASSFGLVGDTQYF
TRBJ2-1,TRBV7-9,CASSFPPLAGAYNEQFF
TRBJ2-1,TRBV28,CASSLTSGRVNEQFF
TRBJ1-3,TRBV7-9,CASSPGTGAGNTIYF
TRBJ2-5,TRBV7-8,CASSPRRQETQYF
TRBJ2-2,TRBV11-1,CASSLSLSGATGELFF
TRBJ2-1,TRBV10-3,CAIRKTSGSTNEQFF
TRBJ2-5,TRBV3-1/TRBV3-2,CASSQSIYGETQYF
TRBJ2-5,TRBV6-5,CASSSNPGSRSGTQYF
TRBJ2-1,TRBV7-6,CASSLADGNYNEQFF
TRBJ1-1,TRBV10-3,CASGRDRGTEAFF
TRBJ1-5,TRBV28,CASSSVRGNQPQHF
TRBJ2-7,TRBV11-2,CASSLSIAGVSDEQYF
TRBJ1-1,TRBV7-3,CASSLQGPTTEAFF
TRBJ2-7,TRBV5-4,CASSLRAGNYEQYF
TRBJ1-4,TRBV28,CASSFTGEDWEKLFF
TRBJ1-1,TRBV29-1,CSVVSPLNTEAFF
TRBJ2-7,TRBV7-9,CASSPPGLLRSSYEQYF
TRBJ1-5,TRBV15,CATSGQDTSNQPQHF
TRBJ2-7,TRBV4-3,CASSQTSGRAYEQYF
TRBJ1-4,TRBV5-1,CASSLEPRQSGNEKLFF
TRBJ2-7,TRBV18,CASSPRQGVVYEQYF
TRBJ2-7,TRBV7-8,CASSPRLAGAYEQYF
TRBJ2-1,TRBV4-1,CASSQDLSSGTVGRNEQFF
TRBJ2-1,TRBV6-9,CASSYQGISYNEQFF
TRBJ1-5,TRBV28,CASSPSGGNQPQHF
TRBJ2-2,TRBV5-1,CASSFQREGSGELFF
TRBJ2-1,TRBV19,CASIGLAGHNEQFF
TRBJ2-7,TRBV11-2,CASRDQTSGRWEQYF
TRBJ1-5,TRBV7-8,CASSFSTGLNQPQHF
TRBJ1-1,TRBV28,CASGRTANTEAFF
TRBJ2-5,TRBV18,CASSSKGTGSWETQYF
TRBJ2-2,TRBV30,CAWTLAGNPTGELFF
TRBJ2-5,TRBV12-3/TRBV12-4,CASSLALRETQYF
TRBJ2-7,TRBV24-1,CATSDPPPGQGHEQYF
TRBJ1-1,TRBV19,CASRLTGRSTEAFF
TRBJ1-4,TRBV28,CASGQGTNEKLFF
TRBJ2-7,TRBV30,CAWAQRRYEQYF
TRBJ2-7,TRBV6-5,CASSYVPGQGADEQYF
TRBJ2-4,TRBV2,CATHPKAADIQYF
TRBJ1-2,TRBV28,CASSFRTGMSYTF
TRBJ2-3,TRBV27,CASSPGDPGHTDTQYF
TRBJ1-1,TRBV10-3,CAISFQGRDTEAFF
TRBJ2-3,TRBV29-1,CSVQGQRTDTQYF
TRBJ1-1,TRBV5-1,CASSLRTYNTEAFF
TRBJ2-3,TRBV27,CASSLSSFGGDTQYF
TRBJ2-1,TRBV28,CASIGTSGPKYNEQFF
TRBJ2-1,TRBV27,CASSLGGRAQNEQFF
TRBJ1-1,TRBV14,CASSLDRVSMNTEAFF
TRBJ2-1,TRBV9,CASSPRGPFRDEQFF
TRBJ2-7,TRBV6-6,CASGILGGPYEQYF
TRBJ1-3,TRBV27,CASGKQGMGNTIYF
TRBJ2-1,TRBV2,CARGKAGGPGNEQFF
TRBJ1-2,TRBV3-1/TRBV3-2,CASSPDTHYGYTF
TRBJ2-3,TRBV18,CASSIMEDTDTQYF
TRBJ2-3,TRBV24-1,CATSDPSGIGTDTQYF
TRBJ2-7,TRBV6-5,CASIWDLSSYEQYF
TRBJ2-7,TRBV7-2,CASSSTGVGYEQYF
TRBJ2-1,TRBV30,CAWTSGFSYNEQFF